Following are 29 T cell receptor beta chains from one sample sequenced in a study of cytomegalovirus exposure and HLA in healthy donors. With 60 Vbeta and 13 Jbeta primers, the PCR was carried out. Using immunoSEQ multiplex PCR, the repertoire was profiled, and TCRdb retains in-frame clones only, with some absent. Of approximately 150,000 clones in the sample, about 80% were seen once. The specimen was PBMCs. These receptors all stem from a woman in her thirties or forties in good health and CMV-seronegative.

This clone has only one observation. V gene TRBV27 combines with J gene TRBJ2-7; D ambiguous. V was shortened by 1 base and J by 3 bases, with 10 bases between the two germline ends. CDR1 is MNHEY and CDR2 is SMNVEV in the germline V gene (reference sequence). This CDR3 has 14 amino acids. Here the CDR3 DNA reads TGTGCCAGCAGTTTATATCCATCCGGCTACGAGCAGTACTTC. Protein: CASSLYPSGYEQYF.

The rearrangement joins TRBV27 to TRBJ1-1; 9 bases match TRBD1. Trimming removed 5 bases from V and 7 bases from J; junction bases left unmatched: 14. Germline CDR1 MNHEY, CDR2 SMNVEV (reference sequence). The CDR3 length is 16 residues. CDR3 nucleotide sequence: TGTGCCAGCAGTCCCAAACAGGGGGCCGTAACAGGTGAAGCTTTCTTT. The encoded protein is CASSPKQGAVTGEAFF.

With regard to this clone: A junction boundary mismatches the germline segment, possibly from a read error. J is TRBJ1-1 and V is TRBV7-9; 8 bases are shared with TRBD1. From germline, CDR1 is SEHNR and CDR2 FQNEAQ (reference sequence). This CDR3 is 16 amino acids long. The CDR3 coding sequence is TGTTCCAGCAGCTCGCCCCCCGACAGGGGACGGACTGAAGCTTTCTTT. Amino acids: CSSSSPPDRGRTEAFF.

The V and J genes are TRBV25-1 and TRBJ2-3; D is perhaps TRBD2 (5 bases). The germline V gene has CDR1 MGHDK and CDR2 SYGVNS. This CDR3 comprises 14 residues. Trimming cost V 6 bases and J 2 bases, with 12 bases left between them. The CDR3, as DNA: TGTGCCAGCAGGCCTGCGGGTACCACAGATACGCAGTATTTT. Translation: CASRPAGTTDTQYF. Full variable domain (outside the CDR3, taken from reference TRBV25-1 and TRBJ2-3): EADIYQTPRYLVIGTGKKITLECSQTMGHDKMYWYQQDPGMELHLIHYSYGVNSTEKGDLSSESTVSRIRTEHFPLTLESARPSHTSQYLCASRPAGTTDTQYFGPGTRLTVL.

The chain is built from TRBV27 and TRBJ2-3; 9 nucleotides agree with TRBD1. The CDR3 length is 14 residues. Trimming took 7 bases from V and 2 from J; bases not matched to a gene: 4. Germline V gene sequence: CDR1 MNHEY, CDR2 SMNVEV (reference sequence). CDR3 DNA: TGTGCCAGCAAGAGGGACAGGGCCACAGATACGCAGTATTTT. Amino acid sequence: CASKRDRATDTQYF.

CDR3 DNA sequence: TGTGCCAGCAGCTTAGCGGGAGGGCCCCACGGGGAGCTGTTTTTT. Its protein is CASSLAGGPHGELFF. The chain joins TRBV7-3 to TRBJ2-2; 9 bases are a match to TRBD2. The V gene's germline CDR1 is SGHTA and CDR2 FQGTGA. The CDR3 has 15 amino acids. J was trimmed by 7 bases and V by 2 bases; bases with no gene match: 5.

The chain recombines TRBV29-1 with TRBJ2-3, with TRBD2 identical over 9 bases. The ends lost 5 bases at V and 1 base at J; junction bases unmatched: 10. The CDR3 sequence is 16 residues long. CDR1 and CDR2 from the germline V gene are SQVTM and ANQGSEA. The CDR3 coding sequence is TGCAGCGTTTTGGGACCAGCGGGGGGAGGCACAGATACGCAGTATTTT. This codes for CSVLGPAGGGTDTQYF.

This clone was observed a handful of times. V is TRBV28 and J is TRBJ2-3; 9 bases fit TRBD2. Germline values: CDR1 MDHEN, CDR2 SYDVKM. CDR3 length equals 12 residues. Unmatched junction bases numbered 11, after V lost 8 bases and J lost 14 bases. CDR3 DNA: TGTGCCAGCCGTAATAGCGGGGGCCTGGTGTATTTT. Amino acid sequence: CASRNSGGLVYF.

Comment on this clone: This specimen includes other DNA sequences encoding the same CDR3. The chain joins TRBV11-2 to TRBJ1-5; D uncertain. The germline V gene encodes CDR1 SGHAT and CDR2 FQNNGV. Trimming stripped 0 bases from V and 5 bases from J, with 5 bases between. The CDR3 is 13 amino acids. CDR3: CASSLDRDQPQHF. The DNA of the CDR3 is TGTGCCAGCAGCTTAGATAGAGATCAGCCCCAGCATTTT. Using reference TRBV11-2 and TRBJ1-5 for the parts outside the CDR3, the full variable domain is EAGVAQSPRYKIIEKRQSVAFWCNPISGHATLYWYQQILGQGPKLLIQFQNNGVVDDSQLPKDRFSAERLKGVDSTLKIQPAKLEDSAVYLCASSLDRDQPQHFGDGTRLSIL.

The chain combines TRBV5-1 with TRBJ2-7; 12 bases line up with TRBD2. Germline lookup yields CDR1 SGHRS and CDR2 YFSETQ. The J segment lost 1 base and the V segment lost 0 bases, leaving 8 bases of the junction unmatched. The CDR3 sequence is 18 residues long. The CDR3 here is CASSLAPGLAGRSYEQYF. CDR3 nucleotide sequence: TGCGCCAGCAGCTTGGCCCCCGGACTAGCGGGACGTTCCTACGAGCAGTACTTC.

The chain has TRBV7-8 and TRBJ2-5, with 9 bases aligning to TRBD2. CDR3 length: 15 amino acids. From germline, CDR1 is SGHVS and CDR2 FQNEAQ. With V trimmed by 4 bases and J by 11 bases, 14 bases remained unmatched. The CDR3 DNA reads TGTGCCAGCAGCTCCCCCGGGACTAGCTTTTTTGAGCAGTACTTC. Translated: CASSSPGTSFFEQYF.

This clone has a single count. This chain links TRBV7-9 with TRBJ2-3; no reliable D call. The CDR3 length is 12 residues. The V end was cut by 3 bases, the J end by 6 bases, with 7 bases between. CDR1 is SEHNR and CDR2 is FQNEAQ in the germline V gene (reference sequence). This CDR3 is CASSFSRDTQYF. The CDR3 bases are TGTGCCAGCAGCTTTTCTAGGGATACGCAGTATTTT.

The chain uses TRBV27 and TRBJ2-1; D unresolved. V was pared by 10 bases and J by 9 bases, with 22 bases between. Per the germline V gene, CDR1 is MNHEY and CDR2 is SMNVEV (reference sequence). The CDR3 covers 14 residues. DNA for the CDR3: TGTGCCACCCGTATCGAGTTTGGCGGCATTGAGCAGTTCTTC. Residues: CATRIEFGGIEQFF.

The chain uses TRBV21-1 and TRBJ1-1. TRBV21-1 is a known pseudogene. The CDR3 has 10 amino acids. The CDR3 protein is CASSGAEASF. In DNA, the CDR3 is TGTGCCAGCAGCGGAGCTGAAGCTTCCTTT.

The chain has TRBV11-3 and TRBJ1-1; 8 bases match TRBD1. This CDR3 region has 15 residues. V gave up 5 bases and J gave up 7 bases; unmatched junction bases: 12. Per germline, CDR1 SGHNT and CDR2 YENEEA. CDR3 sequence: CASSPRDTGGNEAFF. DNA for the CDR3: TGTGCCAGCAGCCCTCGTGACACAGGGGGTAATGAAGCTTTCTTT.

The V and J genes are TRBV28 and TRBJ2-6; a possible D gene is TRBD1 (5 bases). The CDR3 loop spans 18 amino acids. Germline V gives CDR1 MDHEN, CDR2 SYDVKM. V lost 5 bases and J 0 bases, leaving 17 bases between the germline ends. CDR3 bases: TGTGCCAGCAGTCCAGGGCCCTTTTTATCCTCTGGGGCCAACGTCCTGACTTTC. This encodes CASSPGPFLSSGANVLTF.

There are a few counts of this clone. This chain uses TRBV28 with TRBJ2-3; D is ambiguous. The CDR3 runs to 14 residues. Per the germline V gene, CDR1 is MDHEN and CDR2 is SYDVKM. Trimming shortened V by 10 bases and J by 2 bases, and 16 bases separated the two germline ends. The CDR3: CATLGVTSTDTQYF. CDR3 nucleotides: TGTGCCACCCTAGGAGTCACTTCCACAGATACGCAGTATTTT.

The J gene is TRBJ1-4, the V gene TRBV7-9, with D possibly TRBD1 on 5 matching bases. Trimming left V 5 bases short and J 5 bases short, with 12 bases between. CDR3 size: 14 residues. Per the germline V gene, CDR1 is SEHNR and CDR2 is FQNEAQ (reference sequence). This chain's CDR3 is CASSPQGANEKLFF. Written as DNA, the CDR3 is TGTGCCAGCAGCCCGCAGGGCGCGAATGAAAAACTGTTTTTT. The full variable domain, rest sourced from reference TRBV7-9 and TRBJ1-4, is DTGVSQNPRHKITKRGQNVTFRCDPISEHNRLYWYRQTLGQGPEFLTYFQNEAQLEKSRLLSDRFSAERPKGSFSTLEIQRTEQGDSAMYLCASSPQGANEKLFFGSGTQLSVL.

Only one count was recorded for this clone. DNA of the CDR3: TGTGCCAGCAGCCCTAGGGGCAAAAACATTCAGTACTTC. Translated: CASSPRGKNIQYF. The chain combines TRBV11-2 with TRBJ2-4; D may be TRBD1 (5 bases). Trimming removed 5 bases from V and 3 bases from J, with 8 bases in between. This CDR3 is built from 13 residues. Germline V gives CDR1 SGHAT, CDR2 FQNNGV.

The chain links TRBV11-2 to TRBJ2-1; TRBD2 agrees at 13 bases. The ends lost 5 bases at V and 2 bases at J; junction bases unmatched: 3. This CDR3 has 16 residues. Germline lookup yields CDR1 SGHAT and CDR2 FQNNGV. The CDR3 sequence is CASSRGLAGPYNEQFF. The CDR3 DNA sequence: TGTGCCAGCAGCCGGGGACTAGCGGGGCCCTACAATGAGCAGTTCTTC.

The chain has TRBV19 and TRBJ2-7; 9 bases align to TRBD1. The V segment lost 4 bases and the J segment 4 bases; nucleotides outside the gene matches: 8. CDR1 is LNHDA, CDR2 SQIVND, per germline (reference sequence). The CDR3 has 15 residues. As DNA, the CDR3 is TGTGCCAGTAGTACCACCGGGACAGGGACATACGAGCAGTACTTC. Its protein is CASSTTGTGTYEQYF. The full variable domain, rest sourced from reference TRBV19 and TRBJ2-7, is DGGITQSPKYLFRKEGQNVTLSCEQNLNHDAMYWYRQDPGQGLRLIYYSQIVNDFQKGDIAEGYSVSREKKESFPLTVTSAQKNPTAFYLCASSTTGTGTYEQYFGPGTRLTVT.

The chain combines TRBV2 with TRBJ2-7; 11 bases align to TRBD2. This CDR3 contains 15 residues. Trimming took 8 bases from V and 4 from J; bases not matched to a gene: 10. Germline V gives CDR1 SNHLY, CDR2 FYNNEI. CDR3 sequence (DNA): TGTGCCAGCCGAGGAATAGCGGGAGGGCCATACGAGCAGTACTTC. This translates into CASRGIAGGPYEQYF.

The chain combines TRBV7-8 with TRBJ2-5, with D possibly being TRBD2 (6 bases). Trimming pared 3 bases from V and 3 bases from J, leaving 17 bases between. The length of the CDR3 is 16 residues. The germline gives CDR1 SGHVS, CDR2 FQNEAQ. The CDR3 nucleotides read TGTGCCAGCAGCTTTGCGCGGGGAACATTAAAAGAGACCCAGTACTTC. Its protein product is CASSFARGTLKETQYF.

The chain links TRBV29-1 to TRBJ2-7; 13 positions match TRBD2. The V gene end was trimmed by 7 bases and the J gene end by 7 bases; junction bases not matched to a gene: 4. This CDR3 has 12 residues. Germline loops: CDR1 SQVTM, CDR2 ANQGSEA. CDR3 bases: TGCAGCGCCAGGACTAGCGGGAGTGAGCAGTACTTC. Its translation is CSARTSGSEQYF.

V and J are TRBV6-1 and TRBJ2-3; 10 bases are shared with TRBD2. The CDR3 spans 14 residues. V dropped 6 bases and J dropped 6; count of bases not matched to a gene: 6. CDR1 and CDR2 from the germline V gene are MNHNS and SASEGT. CDR3 sequence reads: CASSYGTSVDTQYF. CDR3 in DNA: TGTGCCAGCAGCTACGGGACTAGCGTCGATACGCAGTATTTT.

V gene TRBV7-9 combines with J gene TRBJ2-1, with 8 positions matching TRBD2. CDR3 size: 17 residues. Trimming took 3 bases from V and 4 from J; bases not matched to a gene: 11. CDR1 and CDR2 (germline): SEHNR, FQNEAQ (reference sequence). The CDR3 region is CASSFPTSGGLYNEQFF. DNA of the CDR3: TGTGCCAGCAGCTTCCCAACTAGCGGAGGCCTTTACAATGAGCAGTTCTTC.

The chain uses TRBV27 and TRBJ2-6; D not certain. This CDR3 is 18 amino acids long. Trimming cost V 2 bases and J 0 bases, with 14 bases left between them. Germline V gives CDR1 MNHEY, CDR2 SMNVEV (reference sequence). The CDR3 is CASSLTFTPTSGANVLTF. In nucleotides, the CDR3 is TGTGCCAGCAGTTTAACTTTTACCCCTACCTCTGGGGCCAACGTCCTGACTTTC.

With regard to this clone: At one end, the junction sequence differs from germline, possibly due to a read error. V usage is TRBV7-9 and J usage is TRBJ2-7; the D gene is possibly TRBD2 (6 bases). This CDR3 comprises 15 residues. CDR1 SEHNR and CDR2 FQNEAQ come from the germline V gene (reference sequence). The CDR3 protein is CSSSLAEGWAYEQYF. CDR3 in DNA: TGTTCCAGCAGCTTAGCGGAGGGATGGGCTTACGAGCAGTACTTC.

In this sample, this clone turned up a few times. This chain connects TRBV7-9 to TRBJ1-1, with D perhaps matching TRBD1 (6 bases). The V end lost 9 bases, the J end lost 0 bases, and 23 bases lay between the germline ends. CDR1 and CDR2 (germline): SEHNR, FQNEAQ (reference sequence). This CDR3 spans 17 amino acids. CDR3 residues: CASREKGVWGVNTEAFF. In nucleotides, the CDR3 is TGTGCCAGTAGAGAGAAGGGGGTTTGGGGAGTGAACACTGAAGCTTTCTTT.